This TCR beta chain was identified in a study of memory CD4+ T cells and cytomegalovirus serostatus. This table comes from immunoSEQ multiplex PCR, and its TCRdb copy is limited to in-frame clones, with some not included. Among roughly 67,000 clones, 76% were seen once, and the ten largest hold about 4.5%. Germline assignment: CDR1 SGHRS and CDR2 YFSETQ. The CDR3 is 12 amino acids. Trimming took off 4 bases at V and 8 bases at J, with 10 bases between the two ends. Broader study findings: Of about 150 reported CMV TCRbeta sequences, around 63 were found in memory CD4+ repertoires.

Worth noting for this clone: Its antigen is currently unknown.

The sort gate was single viable CD3+CD4+CD8-CD45RO+ cells for memory CD4+ T cells. Specimen: memory CD4+ T cells from blood. The receptor was derived from an adult in good health and CMV-seropositive. The chain links TRBV5-1 to TRBJ2-1; D perhaps matches TRBD1 (6 bases). The CDR3 DNA is TGCGCCAGCAGCCGACAGGTGGATGAGCAGTTCTTC. Its protein product is CASSRQVDEQFF.